This TCR beta chain was observed in a study of Graves' ophthalmopathy and Graves' hyperthyroidism. Overall study context: Peripheral blood was gathered at first diagnosis, ahead of any treatment whatsoever. Findings and limits, study-wide: Between ophthalmopathy and stable hyperthyroidism, a 13-signature model drew a separation with 87.88% sensitivity and around 80% specificity.

In its sample, this clonotype was seen many times. Its matching antigen is unknown. Unmatched junction bases numbered 9, after V lost 4 bases and J lost 3 bases. CDR1 is MNHEY and CDR2 is SVGEGT in the germline V gene. This CDR3 spans 15 amino acids. For repertoire sequencing, the TCR beta CDR3 regions were amplified from RNA transcripts. First-round RT-PCR relied on HTBI primers, and a second-round multiplex PCR came next. TCRdb reprocessed the multiplex PCR reads via MiXCR and lists one record per CDR3 protein. The sample records some 210,000 distinct CDR3 sequences, approximately 28% being singletons.

The sample comprised peripheral blood. The TCR was taken from a man in his fifties with Graves' ophthalmopathy. The V and J genes are TRBV6-2 or TRBV6-3 and TRBJ2-7; 7 bases are a match to TRBD1. The CDR3 DNA reads TGTGCCAGCAGTTCCACCGGGACAGTGGGCTACGAGCAGTACTTC. It yields the protein CASSSTGTVGYEQYF.